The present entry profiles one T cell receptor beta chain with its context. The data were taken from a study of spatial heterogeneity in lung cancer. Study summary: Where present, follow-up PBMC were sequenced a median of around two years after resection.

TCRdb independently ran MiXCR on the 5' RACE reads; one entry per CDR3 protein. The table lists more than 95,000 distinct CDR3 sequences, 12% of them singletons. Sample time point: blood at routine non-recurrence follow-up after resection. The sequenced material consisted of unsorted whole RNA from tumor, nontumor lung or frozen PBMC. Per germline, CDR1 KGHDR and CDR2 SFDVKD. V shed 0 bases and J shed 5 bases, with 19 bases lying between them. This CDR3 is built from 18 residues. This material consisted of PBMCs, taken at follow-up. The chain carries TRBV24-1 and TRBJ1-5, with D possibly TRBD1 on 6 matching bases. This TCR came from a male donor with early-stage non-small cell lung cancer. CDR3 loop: CATSDLLFVQGRDQPQHF. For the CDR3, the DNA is TGTGCCACCAGTGATTTGTTGTTTGTACAGGGACGGGATCAGCCCCAGCATTTT.